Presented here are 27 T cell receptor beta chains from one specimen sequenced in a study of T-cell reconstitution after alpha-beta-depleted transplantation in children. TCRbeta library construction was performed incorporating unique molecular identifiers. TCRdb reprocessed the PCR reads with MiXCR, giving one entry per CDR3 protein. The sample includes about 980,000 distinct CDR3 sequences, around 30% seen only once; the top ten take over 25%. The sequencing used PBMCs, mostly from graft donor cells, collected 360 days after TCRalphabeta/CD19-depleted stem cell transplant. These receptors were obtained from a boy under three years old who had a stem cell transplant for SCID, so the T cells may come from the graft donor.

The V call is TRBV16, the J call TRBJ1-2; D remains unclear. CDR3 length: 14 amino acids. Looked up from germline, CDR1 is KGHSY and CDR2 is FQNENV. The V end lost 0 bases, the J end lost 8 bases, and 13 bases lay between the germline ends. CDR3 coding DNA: TGTGCCAGCAGCCAATCATCGGGGAAGAACGGCTACACCTTC. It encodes CASSQSSGKNGYTF.

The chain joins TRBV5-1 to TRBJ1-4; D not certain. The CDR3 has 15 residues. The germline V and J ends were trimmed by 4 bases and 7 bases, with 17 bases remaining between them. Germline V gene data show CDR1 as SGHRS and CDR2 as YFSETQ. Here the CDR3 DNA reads TGCGCCAGCAGCCTCCAGAGGTTGAGCAGTGAAAAACTGTTTTTT. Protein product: CASSLQRLSSEKLFF.

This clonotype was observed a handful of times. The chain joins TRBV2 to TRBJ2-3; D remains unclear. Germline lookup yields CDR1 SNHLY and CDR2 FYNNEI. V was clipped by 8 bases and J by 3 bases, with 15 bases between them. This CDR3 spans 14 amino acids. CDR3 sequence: CASSDRVWTDTQYF. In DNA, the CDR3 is TGTGCCAGCTCCGATCGGGTTTGGACAGATACGCAGTATTTT. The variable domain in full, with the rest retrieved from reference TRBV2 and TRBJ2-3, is EPEVTQTPSHQVTQMGQEVILRCVPISNHLYFYWYRQILGQKVEFLVSFYNNEISEKSEIFDDQFSVERPDGSNFTLKIRSTKLEDSAMYFCASSDRVWTDTQYFGPGTRLTVL.

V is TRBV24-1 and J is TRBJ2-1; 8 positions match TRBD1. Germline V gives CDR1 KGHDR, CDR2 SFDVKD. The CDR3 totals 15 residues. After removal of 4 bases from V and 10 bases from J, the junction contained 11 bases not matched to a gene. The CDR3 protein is CATSDPSIPGGEQFF. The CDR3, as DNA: TGTGCCACCAGTGACCCGTCAATCCCAGGGGGCGAGCAGTTCTTC.

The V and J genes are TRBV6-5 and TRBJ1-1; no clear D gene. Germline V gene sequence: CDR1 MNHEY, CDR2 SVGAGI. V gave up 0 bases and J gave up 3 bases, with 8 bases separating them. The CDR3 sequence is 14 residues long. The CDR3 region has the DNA TGTGCCAGCAGTTACTCGCCGGGGTACACTGAAGCTTTCTTT. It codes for CASSYSPGYTEAFF.

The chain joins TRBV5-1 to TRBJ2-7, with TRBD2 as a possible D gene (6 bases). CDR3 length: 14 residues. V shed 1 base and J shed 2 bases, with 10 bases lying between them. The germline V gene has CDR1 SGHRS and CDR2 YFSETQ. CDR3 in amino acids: CASSLRETAYEQYF. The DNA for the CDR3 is TGCGCCAGCAGCTTGCGGGAGACGGCCTACGAGCAGTACTTC.

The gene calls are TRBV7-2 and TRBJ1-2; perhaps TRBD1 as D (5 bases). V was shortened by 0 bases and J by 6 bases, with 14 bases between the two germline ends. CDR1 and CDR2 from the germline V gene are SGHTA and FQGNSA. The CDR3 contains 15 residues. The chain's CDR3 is CASSLARDGRDGYTF. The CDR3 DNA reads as TGTGCCAGCAGCTTAGCGCGGGACGGACGCGATGGCTACACCTTC.

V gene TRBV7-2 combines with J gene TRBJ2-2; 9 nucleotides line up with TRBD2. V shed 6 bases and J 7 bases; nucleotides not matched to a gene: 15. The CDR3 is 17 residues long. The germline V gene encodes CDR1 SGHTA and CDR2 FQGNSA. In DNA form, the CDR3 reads TGTGCCAGCAGTTTTAGCAGGTCTAGCGGGGACGACGGGGAGCTGTTTTTT. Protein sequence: CASSFSRSSGDDGELFF.

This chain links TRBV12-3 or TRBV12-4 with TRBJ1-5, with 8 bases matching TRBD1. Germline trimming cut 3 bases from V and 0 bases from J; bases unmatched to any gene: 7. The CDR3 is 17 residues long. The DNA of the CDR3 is TGTGCCAGCAGTTTGGCAGGGGGCTTCGATAGCAATCAGCCCCAGCATTTT. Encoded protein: CASSLAGGFDSNQPQHF.

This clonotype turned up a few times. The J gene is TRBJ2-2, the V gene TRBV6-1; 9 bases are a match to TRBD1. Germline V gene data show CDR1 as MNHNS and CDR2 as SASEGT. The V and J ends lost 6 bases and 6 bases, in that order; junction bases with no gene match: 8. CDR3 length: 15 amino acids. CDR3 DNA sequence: TGTGCCAGCAGGTCGGGACAGGGTTACTCCGGGGAGCTGTTTTTT. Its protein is CASRSGQGYSGELFF.

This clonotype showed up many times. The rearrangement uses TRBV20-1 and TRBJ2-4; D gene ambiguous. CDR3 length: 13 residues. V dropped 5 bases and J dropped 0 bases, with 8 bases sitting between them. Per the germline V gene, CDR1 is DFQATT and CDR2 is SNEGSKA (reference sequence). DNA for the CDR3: TGCAGTGCTTTAGTCCCAGCCAAAAACATTCAGTACTTC. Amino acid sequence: CSALVPAKNIQYF.

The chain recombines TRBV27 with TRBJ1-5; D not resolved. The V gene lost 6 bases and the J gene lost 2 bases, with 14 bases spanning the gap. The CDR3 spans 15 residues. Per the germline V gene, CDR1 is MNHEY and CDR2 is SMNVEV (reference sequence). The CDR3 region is CASSPVLGGNQPQHF. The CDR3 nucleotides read TGTGCCAGCAGCCCGGTTCTCGGCGGCAATCAGCCCCAGCATTTT.

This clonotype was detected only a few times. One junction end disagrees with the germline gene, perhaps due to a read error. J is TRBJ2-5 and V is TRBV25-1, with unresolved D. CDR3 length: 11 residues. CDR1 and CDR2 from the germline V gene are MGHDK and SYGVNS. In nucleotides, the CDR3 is TGTGCCAGCAGTGAATACGCCCGGATTGAGTTC. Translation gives CASSEYARIEF.

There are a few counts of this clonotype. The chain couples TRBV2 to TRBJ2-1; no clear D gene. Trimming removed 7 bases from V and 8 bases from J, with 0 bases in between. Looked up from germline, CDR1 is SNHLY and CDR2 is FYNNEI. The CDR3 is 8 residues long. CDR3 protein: CASNEQFF. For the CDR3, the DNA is TGTGCCAGCAATGAGCAGTTCTTC. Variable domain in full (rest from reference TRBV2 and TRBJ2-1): EPEVTQTPSHQVTQMGQEVILRCVPISNHLYFYWYRQILGQKVEFLVSFYNNEISEKSEIFDDQFSVERPDGSNFTLKIRSTKLEDSAMYFCASNEQFFGPGTRLTVL.

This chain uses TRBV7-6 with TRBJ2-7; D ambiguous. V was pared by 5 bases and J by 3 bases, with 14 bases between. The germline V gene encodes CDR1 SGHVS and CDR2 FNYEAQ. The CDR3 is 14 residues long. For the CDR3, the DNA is TGTGCCAGCAGCCTTAACGACCTGTACTACGAGCAGTACTTC. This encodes CASSLNDLYYEQYF. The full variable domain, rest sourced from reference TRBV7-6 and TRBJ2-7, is GAGVSQSPRYKVTKRGQDVALRCDPISGHVSLYWYRQALGQGPEFLTYFNYEAQQDKSGLPNDRFSAERPEGSISTLTIQRTEQRDSAMYRCASSLNDLYYEQYFGPGTRLTVT.

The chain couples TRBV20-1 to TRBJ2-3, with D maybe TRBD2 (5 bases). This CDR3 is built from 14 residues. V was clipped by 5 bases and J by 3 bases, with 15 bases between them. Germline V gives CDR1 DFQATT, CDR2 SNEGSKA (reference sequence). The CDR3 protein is CSALSGDSTDTQYF. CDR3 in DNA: TGCAGTGCTTTGAGCGGAGATTCTACAGATACGCAGTATTTT.

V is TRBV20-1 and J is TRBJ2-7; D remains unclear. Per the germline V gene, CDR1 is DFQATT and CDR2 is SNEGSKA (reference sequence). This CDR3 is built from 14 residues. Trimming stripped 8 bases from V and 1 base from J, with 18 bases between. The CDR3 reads CSPAKGVLSYEQYF. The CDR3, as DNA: TGCAGTCCTGCGAAAGGTGTCCTATCCTACGAGCAGTACTTC.

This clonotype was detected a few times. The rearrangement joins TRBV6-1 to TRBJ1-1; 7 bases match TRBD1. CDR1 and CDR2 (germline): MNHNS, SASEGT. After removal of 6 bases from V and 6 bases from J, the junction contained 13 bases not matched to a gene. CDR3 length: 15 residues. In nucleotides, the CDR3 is TGTGCCAGCAGCCACCTCTTCGGGCAGGGGGCTGAAGCTTTCTTT. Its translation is CASSHLFGQGAEAFF.

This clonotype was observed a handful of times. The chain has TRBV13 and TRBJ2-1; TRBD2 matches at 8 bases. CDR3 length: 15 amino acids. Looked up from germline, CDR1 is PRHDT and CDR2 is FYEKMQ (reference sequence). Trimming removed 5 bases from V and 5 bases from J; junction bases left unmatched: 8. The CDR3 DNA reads TGTGCCAGCAGCCCAACGGGGGGGGCTAACAATGAGCAGTTCTTC. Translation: CASSPTGGANNEQFF.

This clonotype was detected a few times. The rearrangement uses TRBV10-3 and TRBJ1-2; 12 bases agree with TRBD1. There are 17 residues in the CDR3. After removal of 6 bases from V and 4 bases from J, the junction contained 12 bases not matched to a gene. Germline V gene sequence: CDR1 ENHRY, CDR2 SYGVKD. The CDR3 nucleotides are TGTGCCATCAGCCTTACCGGGACAGGGGGCGGAGGCTATGGCTACACCTTC. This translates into CAISLTGTGGGGYGYTF.

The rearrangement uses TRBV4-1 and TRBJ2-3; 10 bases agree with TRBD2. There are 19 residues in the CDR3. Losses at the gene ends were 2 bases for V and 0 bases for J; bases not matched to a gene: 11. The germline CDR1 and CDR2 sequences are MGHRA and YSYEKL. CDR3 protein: CASSQPPLRTSGSTDTQYF. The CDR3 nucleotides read TGCGCCAGCAGCCAACCCCCCTTGCGGACTAGCGGAAGCACAGATACGCAGTATTTT.

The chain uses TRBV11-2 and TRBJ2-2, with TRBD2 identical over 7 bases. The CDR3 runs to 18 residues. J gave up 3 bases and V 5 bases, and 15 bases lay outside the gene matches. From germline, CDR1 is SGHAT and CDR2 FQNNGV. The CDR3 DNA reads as TGTGCCAGCAGCCTCTCGGGGAGGGTGCCTCGGGACACCGGGGAGCTGTTTTTT. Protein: CASSLSGRVPRDTGELFF. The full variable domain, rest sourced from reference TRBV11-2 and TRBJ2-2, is EAGVAQSPRYKIIEKRQSVAFWCNPISGHATLYWYQQILGQGPKLLIQFQNNGVVDDSQLPKDRFSAERLKGVDSTLKIQPAKLEDSAVYLCASSLSGRVPRDTGELFFGEGSRLTVL.

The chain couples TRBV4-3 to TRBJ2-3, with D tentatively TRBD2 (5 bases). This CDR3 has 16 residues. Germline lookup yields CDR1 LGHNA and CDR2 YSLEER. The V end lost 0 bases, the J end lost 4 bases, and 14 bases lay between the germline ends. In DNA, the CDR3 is TGCGCCAGCAGCCAAGATTGGGGAGCGTCCGCAGATACGCAGTATTTT. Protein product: CASSQDWGASADTQYF.

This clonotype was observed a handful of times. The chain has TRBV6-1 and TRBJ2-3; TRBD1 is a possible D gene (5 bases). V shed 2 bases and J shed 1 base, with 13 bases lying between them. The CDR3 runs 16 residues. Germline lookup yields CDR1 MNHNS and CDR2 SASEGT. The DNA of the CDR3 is TGTGCCAGCAGTGAACTCCTGGGGCAGGGCACAGATACGCAGTATTTT. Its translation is CASSELLGQGTDTQYF.

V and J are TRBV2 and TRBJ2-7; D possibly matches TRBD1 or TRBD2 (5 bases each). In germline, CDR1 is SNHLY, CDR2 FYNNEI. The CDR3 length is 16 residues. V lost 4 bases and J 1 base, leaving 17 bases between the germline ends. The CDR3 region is CASSALPSGLSYEQYF. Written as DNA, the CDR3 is TGTGCCAGCAGTGCCCTTCCATCGGGGCTTTCCTACGAGCAGTACTTC.

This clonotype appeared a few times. The CDR3 sequence: CASSPEQSPYNEQFF. The DNA of the CDR3 is TGTGCCAGCTCACCCGAACAGTCCCCCTACAATGAGCAGTTCTTC. This rearrangement joins TRBV18 to TRBJ2-1; D gene unclear. Looked up from germline, CDR1 is KGHSH and CDR2 is LQKENI. The CDR3 is 15 residues long. Trimming took 3 bases from V and 2 from J, leaving 11 bases between them.

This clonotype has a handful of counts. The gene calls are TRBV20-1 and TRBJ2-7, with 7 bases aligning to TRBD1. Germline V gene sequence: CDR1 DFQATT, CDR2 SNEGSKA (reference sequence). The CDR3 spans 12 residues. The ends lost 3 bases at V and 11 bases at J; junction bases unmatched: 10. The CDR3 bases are TGCAGTGCTAGCGCGGCGGACAGGACGGAGTACTTC. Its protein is CSASAADRTEYF.